These 30 T cell receptor beta chains share one sample of origin, sequenced in a study of a mutant IDH1 vaccine in newly diagnosed glioma. Time point here: week 23, last vaccination. What each vaccine dose contained was 300 ug of mutant IDH1 20-mer peptide, accompanied by topical imiquimod. Which antigens these TCRs recognize remains unknown. The table came from immunoSEQ multiplex PCR; TCRdb's copy has only in-frame clones and leaves some out. Altogether 43,000 or so clones are present, roughly 83% being singletons, with the ten largest covering over 2%. This material consisted of PBMCs, taken from a glioma patient whose treatment included an IDH1 peptide vaccine. These receptors were obtained from a woman under 30 with glioma. Some clones in this sample may be carry-over from other donors' samples.

This clone was seen a single time. V gene TRBV7-9 combines with J gene TRBJ1-2, with 9 nucleotides matching TRBD1. CDR1 and CDR2 from the germline V gene are SEHNR and FQNEAQ (reference sequence). J gave up 8 bases and V 3 bases, and 13 bases lay outside the gene matches. The CDR3 totals 16 residues. The CDR3 sequence is CASSLDRGRIRGGYTF. CDR3 DNA: TGTGCCAGCAGCTTGGACAGGGGCCGGATAAGGGGCGGCTACACCTTC. Together with reference TRBV7-9 and TRBJ1-2, the CDR3 gives the full variable domain: DTGVSQNPRHKITKRGQNVTFRCDPISEHNRLYWYRQTLGQGPEFLTYFQNEAQLEKSRLLSDRFSAERPKGSFSTLEIQRTEQGDSAMYLCASSLDRGRIRGGYTFGSGTRLTVV.

The CDR3 protein is CASLHGQGNTDTQYF. The CDR3 DNA reads TGTGCCAGTCTGCACGGACAGGGGAACACAGATACGCAGTATTTT. The chain links TRBV6-1 to TRBJ2-3, with 9 bases fitting TRBD1. CDR1 is MNHNS, CDR2 SASEGT, per germline. Trimming cost V 9 bases and J 2 bases; bases outside gene matches: 9. There are 15 residues in the CDR3.

The chain is built from TRBV5-6 and TRBJ2-1; perhaps D is TRBD1 or TRBD2 (6 bases each). Germline V gives CDR1 SGHDT, CDR2 YYEEEE. The V end was cut by 4 bases, the J end by 7 bases, with 18 bases between. This CDR3 region has 15 residues. CDR3 nucleotide sequence: TGTGCCAGCAGCCCAGGGGAGGCCGGGTGGAATGAGCAGTTCTTC. This encodes CASSPGEAGWNEQFF.

V and J are TRBV19 and TRBJ1-5, with D tentatively TRBD1 (5 bases). This CDR3 is 15 amino acids long. Germline values: CDR1 LNHDA, CDR2 SQIVND (reference sequence). Trimming pared 3 bases from V and 5 bases from J, leaving 14 bases between. The chain's CDR3 is CASSIGRQGDQPQHF. The CDR3 DNA reads as TGTGCCAGTAGTATTGGACGCCAGGGCGATCAGCCCCAGCATTTT.

This sequence joins TRBV5-1 and TRBJ2-3; TRBD2 aligns across 8 bases. This CDR3 is built from 15 residues. Germline values: CDR1 SGHRS, CDR2 YFSETQ. V lost 4 bases to trimming and J lost 0 bases; unmatched junction nucleotides: 4. The CDR3 nucleotides are TGCGCCAGCAGCCAGACTAGCGCTAGCACAGATACGCAGTATTTT. Protein: CASSQTSASTDTQYF. The entire variable domain, with the rest obtained from reference TRBV5-1 and TRBJ2-3, is as follows: KAGVTQTPRYLIKTRGQQVTLSCSPISGHRSVSWYQQTPGQGLQFLFEYFSETQRNKGNFPGRFSGRQFSNSRSEMNVSTLELGDSALYLCASSQTSASTDTQYFGPGTRLTVL.

The CDR3 here is CASSLGGQGANGELFF. In nucleotides, the CDR3 is TGTGCCAGCAGCTTAGGCGGACAGGGGGCAAACGGGGAGCTGTTTTTT. The rearrangement uses TRBV7-2 and TRBJ2-2, with 11 bases identical to TRBD1. Looked up from germline, CDR1 is SGHTA and CDR2 is FQGNSA. The CDR3 is 16 residues long. The V gene end was trimmed by 1 base and the J gene end by 7 bases; junction bases not matched to a gene: 5.

CDR3 in amino acids: CASSVAADSSYNEQFF. The CDR3 region has the DNA TGTGCCAGCAGTGTGGCTGCAGATAGCTCCTACAATGAGCAGTTCTTC. The chain links TRBV6-1 to TRBJ2-1, with no clear D. The CDR3 has 16 residues. In germline, CDR1 is MNHNS, CDR2 SASEGT. Between the trimmed V and J ends, which lost 4 bases and 0 bases, there was a span of 13 bases.

The CDR3 DNA reads as TGTGCCAGCTCCCGGGACAGGGGGGCAAATGAGCAGTTCTTC. Translation gives CASSRDRGANEQFF. The V and J genes are TRBV7-9 and TRBJ2-1; 11 nucleotides align to TRBD1. With 8 bases clipped from V and 7 bases from J, the junction kept 7 bases outside the gene matches. Germline V gives CDR1 SEHNR, CDR2 FQNEAQ (reference sequence). CDR3 size: 14 residues.

The rearrangement uses TRBV5-1 and TRBJ1-2, with TRBD1 identical over 9 bases. After removal of 1 base from V and 8 bases from J, the junction contained 6 bases not matched to a gene. This CDR3 comprises 14 residues. Germline CDR1 SGHRS, CDR2 YFSETQ. CDR3 amino acids: CASSLKGQGYGYTF. CDR3 DNA: TGCGCCAGCAGCTTGAAGGGACAGGGTTACGGCTACACCTTC.

The chain recombines TRBV7-2 with TRBJ2-2; D tentatively reads TRBD1 or TRBD2 (5 bases each). The V gene lost 6 bases and the J gene lost 6 bases, with 17 bases spanning the gap. This CDR3 spans 15 amino acids. From germline, CDR1 is SGHTA and CDR2 FQGNSA. This chain's CDR3 is CASSPGTLGAGELFF. DNA of the CDR3: TGTGCCAGCAGTCCCGGGACCCTAGGCGCCGGGGAGCTGTTTTTT.

The genes are TRBV6-1 and TRBJ2-1; 14 bases fit TRBD2. V gave up 8 bases and J gave up 9 bases; unmatched junction bases: 6. The CDR3 sequence is 14 residues long. Germline V gene data show CDR1 as MNHNS and CDR2 as SASEGT. In DNA form, the CDR3 reads TGTGCCAGCTCGGGACTAGCGGGAGTGGGTGAGCAGTTCTTC. Translated: CASSGLAGVGEQFF.

This chain links TRBV7-9 with TRBJ1-4; D perhaps matches TRBD1 (6 bases). The CDR3 loop spans 16 amino acids. V was clipped by 6 bases and J by 3 bases, with 17 bases between them. Germline loops: CDR1 SEHNR, CDR2 FQNEAQ (reference sequence). The CDR3 region is CASSAQGGSANEKLFF. The CDR3 DNA sequence: TGTGCCAGCAGTGCACAGGGCGGCTCGGCTAATGAAAAACTGTTTTTT.

The chain couples TRBV5-4 to TRBJ2-5; TRBD2 agrees at 9 bases. CDR3 length: 16 amino acids. Trimming at V came to 1 base and at J to 2 bases, leaving 6 bases not matched to a gene. The V gene's germline CDR1 is SGHNT and CDR2 YYREEE (reference sequence). DNA of the CDR3: TGTGCCAGCAGCTTGTTTGGTAGCGGGAGACAAGAGACCCAGTACTTC. Its protein product is CASSLFGSGRQETQYF.

The CDR3 DNA reads as TGTGCCAGCAGTTTCAAATTTCCTGGAAACACCATATATTTT. Its protein product is CASSFKFPGNTIYF. The chain carries TRBV27 and TRBJ1-3; D remains unclear. V lost 3 bases, J lost 2 bases, and 8 bases lay in between. The germline CDR1 and CDR2 sequences are MNHEY and SMNVEV (reference sequence). The CDR3 totals 14 residues.

The J gene is TRBJ2-2, the V gene TRBV14, with D possibly being TRBD1 (6 bases). The CDR3 has 14 amino acids. Trimming left V 6 bases short and J 1 base short, with 9 bases between. From germline, CDR1 is SGHDN and CDR2 FVKESK. The CDR3 coding sequence is TGTGCCAGCAGGTACAGGGAGAACACCGGGGAGCTGTTTTTT. Its translation is CASRYRENTGELFF.

The CDR3 is CASSPQDGPGGEQFF. CDR3 DNA sequence: TGTGCCAGCAGCCCCCAGGACGGACCGGGGGGTGAGCAGTTCTTC. The V gene is TRBV9, the J gene TRBJ2-1, with 7 nucleotides matching TRBD2. This CDR3 has 15 residues. CDR1 is SGDLS and CDR2 is YYNGEE in the germline V gene. Trimming took 4 bases from V and 9 from J; bases not matched to a gene: 13.

A few counts support this clone. The rearrangement uses TRBV9 and TRBJ1-2; perhaps TRBD1 as D (6 bases). The CDR3 sequence is 16 residues long. Trimming removed 4 bases from V and 1 base from J, with 17 bases in between. CDR1 and CDR2 from the germline V gene are SGDLS and YYNGEE. CDR3 region: CASSRPTGIFNYGYTF. Here the CDR3 DNA reads TGTGCCAGCAGCCGTCCCACAGGGATCTTTAACTATGGCTACACCTTC.

The chain recombines TRBV7-8 with TRBJ2-5; D remains ambiguous. The CDR3 runs to 11 residues. The V gene lost 2 bases and the J gene lost 2 bases, with 0 bases spanning the gap. Germline loops: CDR1 SGHVS, CDR2 FQNEAQ. CDR3 loop: CASSLQETQYF. CDR3 nucleotides: TGTGCCAGCAGCTTACAAGAGACCCAGTACTTC.

The chain joins TRBV29-1 to TRBJ2-7; the match to TRBD1 covers 9 bases. Trimming removed 6 bases from V and 3 bases from J; junction bases left unmatched: 9. The length of the CDR3 is 14 residues. The germline V gene has CDR1 SQVTM and CDR2 ANQGSEA. DNA for the CDR3: TGCAGCGTCACCGGGACAGGGATTTACTACGAGCAGTACTTC. Protein product: CSVTGTGIYYEQYF.

The chain joins TRBV2 to TRBJ2-2, with 10 positions matching TRBD1. The V gene's germline CDR1 is SNHLY and CDR2 FYNNEI. After removal of 6 bases from V and 6 bases from J, the junction contained 7 bases not matched to a gene. The CDR3 covers 15 residues. The CDR3 bases are TGTGCCAGCAGGGTGGACAGGGGGAAGTCCGGGGAGCTGTTTTTT. It yields the protein CASRVDRGKSGELFF.

The chain joins TRBV7-9 to TRBJ2-3; D uncertain. V shed 4 bases and J shed 0 bases, with 8 bases lying between them. This CDR3 contains 14 residues. Germline V CDR1 and CDR2: SEHNR, FQNEAQ (reference sequence). DNA for the CDR3: TGTGCCAGCAGCTCTACCTTCAGCACAGATACGCAGTATTTT. Encoded protein: CASSSTFSTDTQYF. Full variable domain (missing parts from reference TRBV7-9 and TRBJ2-3): DTGVSQNPRHKITKRGQNVTFRCDPISEHNRLYWYRQTLGQGPEFLTYFQNEAQLEKSRLLSDRFSAERPKGSFSTLEIQRTEQGDSAMYLCASSSTFSTDTQYFGPGTRLTVL.

This rearrangement joins TRBV5-1 to TRBJ2-2, with 12 nucleotides matching TRBD2. This CDR3 region has 20 residues. After removal of 6 bases from V and 6 bases from J, the junction contained 21 bases not matched to a gene. Germline lookup yields CDR1 SGHRS and CDR2 YFSETQ. This chain's CDR3 is CASTQIVLAGGRLSSGELFF. For the CDR3, the DNA is TGCGCCAGCACCCAAATCGTACTAGCGGGAGGCCGGCTGAGCTCCGGGGAGCTGTTTTTT.

The chain employs TRBV11-3 and TRBJ2-1; no clear D. V lost 0 bases, J lost 2 bases, and 8 bases lay in between. Germline V gene sequence: CDR1 SGHNT, CDR2 YENEEA. This CDR3 comprises 15 residues. In DNA, the CDR3 is TGTGCCAGCAGCTTAGATCGGCAGACCTACAATGAGCAGTTCTTC. It specifies CASSLDRQTYNEQFF.

The rearrangement uses TRBV6-1 and TRBJ1-1; D possibly corresponds to TRBD1 (6 bases). V was clipped by 3 bases and J by 4 bases, with 9 bases between them. Germline CDR1 reads MNHNS; CDR2 reads SASEGT. This CDR3 spans 13 amino acids. The DNA for the CDR3 is TGTGCCAGCAGTGAGACAGGAATCACTGAAGCTTTCTTT. As protein: CASSETGITEAFF.

The chain links TRBV19 to TRBJ1-1, with 9 bases aligning to TRBD1. This CDR3 region has 14 residues. J lost 6 bases, V lost 6 bases, and 8 bases had no gene match. Germline V gene sequence: CDR1 LNHDA, CDR2 SQIVND (reference sequence). CDR3 amino acids: CASRGRTGAAEAFF. DNA of the CDR3: TGTGCCAGTAGGGGGAGGACAGGGGCTGCTGAAGCTTTCTTT.

The chain links TRBV7-9 to TRBJ2-7; D perhaps matches TRBD1 (5 bases). This CDR3 contains 15 residues. V was clipped by 7 bases and J by 4 bases, with 20 bases between them. Looked up from germline, CDR1 is SEHNR and CDR2 is FQNEAQ (reference sequence). CDR3 sequence reads: CASTTSRQGWYEQYF. The CDR3 bases are TGTGCCAGCACCACTTCACGTCAGGGATGGTACGAGCAGTACTTC.

This chain connects TRBV2 to TRBJ2-5; D possibly corresponds to TRBD2 (6 bases). Per germline, CDR1 SNHLY and CDR2 FYNNEI. CDR3 size: 14 residues. V shed 8 bases and J shed 4 bases, with 17 bases lying between them. CDR3 sequence: CASRRGSLGETQYF. The CDR3 DNA reads TGTGCCAGCCGGAGGGGAAGTCTTGGAGAGACCCAGTACTTC.

Here the CDR3 reads CASSPGLAGVREQFF. As DNA, the CDR3 is TGTGCCAGCTCACCGGGACTAGCGGGAGTAAGAGAGCAGTTCTTC. This chain joins TRBV18 and TRBJ2-1; 14 bases align to TRBD2. This CDR3 comprises 15 residues. After removal of 3 bases from V and 10 bases from J, the junction contained 5 bases not matched to a gene. The germline gives CDR1 KGHSH, CDR2 LQKENI. The full variable domain, completed using reference TRBV18 and TRBJ2-1, is NAGVMQNPRHLVRRRGQEARLRCSPMKGHSHVYWYRQLPEEGLKFMVYLQKENIIDESGMPKERFSAEFPKEGPSILRIQQVVRGDSAAYFCASSPGLAGVREQFFGPGTRLTVL.

This clone was picked up one time. This chain joins TRBV4-3 and TRBJ1-3; the D is unclear. The CDR3 is made up of 15 amino acids. V lost 0 bases, J lost 2 bases, and 8 bases lay in between. Germline V gene lookup returns CDR1 LGHNA and CDR2 YSLEER. DNA of the CDR3: TGCGCCAGCAGCCAAGATGCGGGAACTGGAAACACCATATATTTT. This encodes CASSQDAGTGNTIYF.

The V call is TRBV30, the J call TRBJ2-1, with TRBD2 matching over 7 bases. The J segment lost 0 bases and the V segment lost 3 bases, leaving 5 bases of the junction unmatched. The CDR3 is 15 amino acids. From germline, CDR1 is GTSNPN and CDR2 SVGIG (reference sequence). The CDR3 sequence is CAWSPGGSSYNEQFF. CDR3 DNA: TGTGCCTGGAGCCCCGGGGGGAGCTCCTACAATGAGCAGTTCTTC.